Sequencing of this T cell receptor beta chain was carried out in a study of blood T cell repertoires in COVID-19. Study at large: Researchers got acute and convalescent COVID-19 samples from the United States, Italy and Spain.

Repertoires were generated with immunoSEQ multiplex PCR, while TCRdb's copy carries only in-frame clones and drops some. The sample lists around 81,000 clones, approximately 80% occurring once. The CDR3 has 16 amino acids. The germline CDR1 and CDR2 sequences are MNHNY and SVGAGI (reference sequence). V trimming: 8 bases; J trimming: 2 bases; junction bases outside the gene matches: 9. This sequence joins TRBV6-6 and TRBJ2-7; 13 bases are shared with TRBD2. Material: peripheral blood. The receptor was derived from a human donor in a cohort sampled during active COVID-19. The CDR3 sequence: CASSPGLAGRTYEQYF. The CDR3 region has the DNA TGTGCCAGCTCCCCGGGACTAGCGGGGCGGACCTACGAGCAGTACTTC.